The rows below give T cell receptor beta chains drawn from one sample of a study of CD8 T cells in Susac syndrome. TCRdb re-called the immunoSEQ multiplex PCR reads with MiXCR, one entry per CDR3 protein. The profile shows fewer than 250,000 distinct CDR3 sequences, around 90% of them singletons. Input material: CD8+ T cells from PBMCs. The receptor source for this set is a human donor with multiple sclerosis. Both conserved end residues are part of each CDR3. Fields, in order: D gene, clone size, V gene, J gene, CDR3 protein, CDR3 DNA. The D gene is left open where the match is weak. Clone size is shown for a subset of rows, as once, few, many or a class of expanded clone.

TRBD1	few	TRBV11-1	TRBJ2-7	CASSYRDSGYEQYF	TGTGCCAGCAGCTACCGGGACAGTGGCTACGAGCAGTACTTC
TRBD1	-	TRBV20-1	TRBJ2-7	CSARSTGAPSYEQYF	TGCAGTGCTCGCTCGACAGGGGCCCCTTCCTACGAGCAGTACTTC
-	-	TRBV15	TRBJ2-6	CATSRLPIADASSGANVLTF	TGTGCCACCAGCAGACTCCCTATCGCCGATGCATCTTCTGGGGCCAACGTCCTGACTTTC
TRBD1	-	TRBV25-1	TRBJ1-5	CASSQTGSNQPQHF	TGTGCCAGCTCACAGACAGGGAGCAATCAGCCCCAGCATTTT
-	-	TRBV5-4	TRBJ2-1	CASSFGSNSGEQFF	TGTGCCAGCAGCTTTGGTTCAAATTCCGGTGAGCAGTTCTTC
TRBD1	-	TRBV7-9	TRBJ2-2	CASSSRDRAPLRTGELFF	TGTGCCAGCAGCTCCCGAGACAGGGCCCCCCTCCGCACCGGGGAGCTGTTTTTT
-	-	TRBV4-2	TRBJ2-7	CASSQLAQQAYEQYF	TGTGCCAGCAGCCAACTCGCTCAACAGGCCTACGAGCAGTACTTC
-	-	TRBV7-2	TRBJ1-5	CASTPGGGQPQHF	TGTGCCAGCACCCCCGGGGGTGGTCAGCCCCAGCATTTT
TRBD2	-	TRBV2	TRBJ2-3	CASSGSSGGGQWNTDTQYF	TGTGCCAGCAGTGGATCGAGCGGGGGGGGCCAATGGAACACAGATACGCAGTATTTT
-	-	TRBV9	TRBJ2-1	CASGIDVEQFF	TGTGCCAGCGGGATTGATGTGGAGCAGTTCTTC
-	-	TRBV3-1	TRBJ2-1	CASSQERISYNEQFF	TGTGCCAGCAGCCAAGAACGGATCTCCTACAATGAGCAGTTCTTC
-	-	TRBV6-5	TRBJ1-2	CASSYSIASGYGYTF	TGTGCCAGCAGTTACTCGATCGCTTCGGGCTATGGCTACACCTTC
-	-	TRBV19	TRBJ1-5	CASNQESQPQHF	TGTGCCAGTAATCAGGAGTCTCAGCCCCAGCATTTT
-	-	TRBV27	TRBJ1-2	CASSLGGGYGYTF	TGTGCCAGCAGTTTAGGAGGGGGCTATGGCTACACCTTC
TRBD2	-	TRBV24-1	TRBJ2-3	CATSDSGTSGRFTDTQYF	TGTGCCACCAGTGATTCCGGGACTAGCGGGAGGTTCACAGATACGCAGTATTTT
TRBD2	-	TRBV7-9	TRBJ2-7	CAVRASGTSEQYF	TGTGCCGTACGAGCTAGCGGGACTTCCGAGCAGTACTTC
TRBD2	-	TRBV20-1	TRBJ2-7	CSARVAGGPNSYEQYF	TGCAGTGCTAGAGTAGCGGGAGGGCCGAACTCCTACGAGCAGTACTTC
-	-	TRBV4-3	TRBJ2-7	CASSPGARTYEQYF	TGCGCCAGCAGCCCCGGGGCGCGGACGTACGAGCAGTACTTC
TRBD2	-	TRBV29-1	TRBJ2-2	CSVEGDEAGGIGELFF	TGCAGCGTCGAAGGTGATGAGGCGGGGGGAATCGGGGAGCTGTTTTTT
TRBD1	-	TRBV29-1	TRBJ1-2	CSVEGGQGYGYTF	TGCAGCGTTGAAGGGGGACAGGGCTATGGCTACACCTTC
TRBD1	once	TRBV7-9	TRBJ2-5	CASSLRGPETQYF	TGTGCCAGCAGCCTCAGGGGGCCGGAGACCCAGTACTTC
-	-	TRBV4-3	TRBJ2-5	CASSQGQRETQYF	TGCGCCAGCAGCCAAGGACAGAGGGAGACCCAGTACTTC
TRBD2	-	TRBV13	TRBJ2-1	CASSTVAGGFNEQFF	TGTGCCAGCAGCACCGTAGCGGGAGGTTTCAATGAGCAGTTCTTC
TRBD1	-	TRBV29-1	TRBJ1-5	CSVEVPGQPNQPQHF	TGCAGCGTTGAAGTCCCGGGACAGCCCAATCAGCCCCAGCATTTT
-	-	TRBV19	TRBJ2-2	CASSDIPNTGELFF	TGTGCCAGTTCGGACATCCCGAACACCGGAGAGCTGTTTTTT
-	-	TRBV7-2	TRBJ1-4	CASSLVGGTYEKLFF	TGTGCCAGCAGCTTAGTAGGGGGGACTTATGAAAAACTGTTTTTT
-	once	TRBV15	TRBJ1-4	CATSGQTNEKLFF	TGTGCCACCAGCGGGCAGACTAATGAAAAACTGTTTTTT
TRBD2	-	TRBV2	TRBJ2-2	CASSEPTGPGGTGELFF	TGTGCCAGCAGTGAACCCACGGGACCCGGGGGGACCGGGGAGCTGTTTTTT
TRBD1	-	TRBV7-9	TRBJ2-1	CASSLATGVGYNEQFF	TGTGCCAGCAGCTTAGCCACAGGGGTAGGTTACAATGAGCAGTTCTTC
TRBD2	few	TRBV29-1	TRBJ2-7	CSVAGAAGESYEQYF	TGCAGCGTTGCAGGTGCGGCGGGGGAGTCCTACGAGCAGTACTTC
-	-	TRBV9	TRBJ2-5	CASSPGGSGETQYF	TGTGCCAGCAGCCCTGGAGGTAGCGGAGAGACCCAGTACTTC
TRBD1	-	TRBV5-6	TRBJ1-3	CASSSPGTASGNTIYF	TGTGCCAGCAGCTCACCCGGGACAGCCTCTGGAAACACCATATATTTT
TRBD1	-	TRBV2	TRBJ1-1	CASRGTGAWGTEAFF	TGTGCCAGCAGAGGGACAGGGGCATGGGGCACTGAAGCTTTCTTT
-	-	TRBV6-5	TRBJ2-1	CASRLDGSYNEQFF	TGTGCCAGCAGGCTAGATGGTTCCTACAATGAGCAGTTCTTC
TRBD2	-	TRBV30	TRBJ2-1	CAWSVGTSGHNEQFF	TGTGCCTGGAGTGTAGGGACTAGCGGACACAATGAGCAGTTCTTC
-	-	TRBV4-3	TRBJ1-3	CASSPEDGNTIYF	TGCGCCAGCAGCCCTGAGGATGGAAACACCATATATTTT
-	-	TRBV14	TRBJ2-5	CASSQETRVGQETQYF	TGTGCCAGCAGCCAAGAGACTAGGGTGGGCCAAGAGACCCAGTACTTC
TRBD1	-	TRBV7-9	TRBJ2-7	CASSETGTASYEQYF	TGTGCCAGCAGCGAAACCGGGACAGCCTCCTACGAGCAGTACTTC
-	-	TRBV29-1	TRBJ1-1	CSVEALGVEAFF	TGCAGCGTTGAAGCCCTTGGAGTGGAAGCTTTCTTT
TRBD2	few	TRBV9	TRBJ2-3	CASSLEGGPWTDTQYF	TGTGCCAGCAGCTTAGAGGGAGGGCCATGGACAGATACGCAGTATTTT
-	few	TRBV19	TRBJ1-5	CASRPYSNQPQHF	TGTGCCTCCAGACCGTATAGCAATCAGCCCCAGCATTTT
-	-	TRBV5-1	TRBJ2-7	CATTGPPNYEQYF	TGCGCCACCACGGGACCCCCGAACTACGAGCAGTACTTC
-	-	TRBV20-1	TRBJ2-3	CSAGLGSTDTQYF	TGCAGTGCCGGGTTGGGTAGCACAGATACGCAGTATTTT
-	-	TRBV25-1	TRBJ2-2	CASSEFGAGALLNTGELFF	TGTGCCAGCAGTGAATTCGGCGCGGGGGCGCTATTGAACACCGGGGAGCTGTTTTTT
-	-	TRBV29-1	TRBJ1-4	CSVEGDGTEKLFF	TGCAGCGTTGAGGGGGACGGTACTGAAAAACTGTTTTTT